A selection of T cell receptor beta chains follows, all from one sample in a study of cytomegalovirus exposure and HLA in healthy donors. Here immunoSEQ multiplex PCR was the method, and the copy in TCRdb shows in-frame clones only, minus some. The repertoire consists of about 74,000 clones, with roughly 94% occurring once and the leading ten covering about 1.9%. The specimen sequenced was PBMCs. These receptors all stem from a woman aged 18 to 35 in good health and CMV-seropositive. Each CDR3 is given with its conserved first and last residue. The order of the fields is V gene, J gene, CDR3 protein.

TRBV5-6,TRBJ2-2,CASWRSGRGAGELFF
TRBV6-5,TRBJ1-1,CASMRTANTEAFF
TRBV13,TRBJ2-1,CASSSLTSGGAMSPQFF
TRBV7-3,TRBJ2-7,CASSQGPGGYEQYF
TRBV19,TRBJ2-2,CASSMQQGIGELFF
TRBV7-9,TRBJ1-5,CASSPTGNNQPQHF
TRBV2,TRBJ1-2,CASSPGQRNYGYTF
TRBV2,TRBJ1-2,CAESSGQGYGYTF
TRBV19,TRBJ1-1,CASRLGVGTEAFF
TRBV7-8,TRBJ2-1,CASRRGGGGVNEQFF
TRBV9,TRBJ2-7,CASSVGAGLSYEQYF
TRBV21-1,TRBJ2-7,CASSARLAGVYEQYF
TRBV2,TRBJ2-2,CASSPLAGGRTGELFF
TRBV18,TRBJ1-5,CASSPGAYQPQHF
TRBV7-3,TRBJ2-2,CASSGSGQGATGELFF
TRBV4-1,TRBJ1-2,CASSAGQGGGYGYTF
TRBV30,TRBJ2-7,CAWSLWEGMYEQYF
TRBV19,TRBJ2-7,CASRETGSSYEQYF
TRBV19,TRBJ1-5,CASSRTGDQPQHF
TRBV6-6,TRBJ1-1,CASRGSTENTEAFF
TRBV6-5,TRBJ2-7,CASSSGQGYEQYF
TRBV30,TRBJ2-7,CAWSLSYEQYF
TRBV5-6,TRBJ1-6,CASSLRSGGSPLHF
TRBV11-2,TRBJ2-3,CASSVTGKETDTQYF
TRBV4-3,TRBJ1-4,CASSQETATTNEKLFF
TRBV7-8,TRBJ1-5,CASSLDDRANQPQHF
TRBV4-2,TRBJ2-5,CASSQELPETQYF
TRBV11-3,TRBJ2-7,CASSSGRGDFYEQYF
TRBV6-5,TRBJ1-2,CASSPRDRVYGYTF
TRBV10-1,TRBJ2-3,CASSEETSGRYF
TRBV7-2,TRBJ1-2,CAARQGANYGYTF
TRBV4-2,TRBJ1-5,CASAPQGVYQPQHF
TRBV5-4,TRBJ1-4,CASSTTGTGEEKLFF
TRBV6-1,TRBJ1-6,CASAIGSPLHF
TRBV10-2,TRBJ2-3,CASRNSGGDTQYF
TRBV5-1,TRBJ1-1,CASSRDRVDGTEAFF
TRBV7-9,TRBJ1-2,CASPGRETLRF
TRBV29-1,TRBJ2-5,CSAGGVRGETQYF
TRBV7-2,TRBJ2-6,CASSLVVRDSGANVLTF
TRBV27,TRBJ2-5,CASIGGEAETQYF
TRBV9,TRBJ2-7,CASTRDTGSSYEQYF
TRBV30,TRBJ2-7,CAWSDLFEQYF
TRBV7-6,TRBJ2-7,CASSPGTTLYEQYF
TRBV27,TRBJ1-6,CASSWAGHGNSPLHF